The entry below gives a single T cell receptor (beta chain) sequence along with its context. The data were taken from a study of blood T cell repertoires in COVID-19. Study context: Nucleic acid was either cDNA or gDNA, and it came from T cells, B-cell-depleted T cells, or PBMCs.

Using immunoSEQ multiplex PCR, the repertoire was profiled, and TCRdb retains in-frame clones only, with some absent. The table records roughly 250,000 clones, 87% of them present only once. Germline V lookup: CDR1 PRHDT, CDR2 FYEKMQ (reference sequence). V was trimmed by 1 base and J by 7 bases, leaving 8 bases between them. CDR3 length: 13 amino acids. Participants spanned ages about 18 to 100 years and resided in 20 to 25 US areas. Participants had their cohort set by participant-reported clinical history. The specimen was PBMCs or T cells enriched from blood (not recorded which). This chain uses TRBV13 with TRBJ1-5; tentative D call: TRBD1 (6 bases). The TCR sequence derives from a woman aged 25 to 39 with acute COVID-19. CDR3: CASSLAGEQPQHF. CDR3 nucleotides: TGTGCCAGCAGCTTAGCAGGGGAACAGCCCCAGCATTTT.